The 29 T cell receptor beta chains presented below share a single source sample, sequenced in a study of cytomegalovirus exposure and HLA in healthy donors. Assay used: immunoSEQ multiplex PCR; TCRdb lists only in-frame clones, some missing. The table shows 300,000 to 400,000 clones, with roughly 88% occurring only once. Source material: PBMCs. Every receptor here comes from a man aged 25-45 years in good health and CMV-seronegative.

V gene TRBV19 combines with J gene TRBJ2-7, with a tentative D call TRBD1 (6 bases). CDR3 length: 14 residues. CDR1 is LNHDA, CDR2 SQIVND, per germline (reference sequence). V dropped 6 bases and J dropped 7 bases, with 19 bases sitting between them. CDR3 nucleotide sequence: TGTGCCAGTAGGCCTTATAGGGGACACGGAGAGCAGTACTTC. This translates into CASRPYRGHGEQYF.

V usage is TRBV2 and J usage is TRBJ1-3; D perhaps matches TRBD1 (6 bases). The CDR3 is 13 amino acids. V was pared by 9 bases and J by 1 base, with 10 bases between. Germline V gives CDR1 SNHLY, CDR2 FYNNEI. As DNA, the CDR3 is TGTGCCAGAACAGGGAGTTCTGGAAACACCATATATTTT. Its protein product is CARTGSSGNTIYF.

The rearrangement links TRBV18 to TRBJ2-7; 9 positions match TRBD1. CDR1 is KGHSH, CDR2 LQKENI, per germline. V was clipped by 5 bases and J by 4 bases; unmatched bases: 3. The CDR3 runs 13 residues. CDR3 DNA sequence: TGTGCCAGCTCAACGACAGGGGGGTACGAGCAGTACTTC. Translation: CASSTTGGYEQYF.

V usage is TRBV5-1 and J usage is TRBJ1-5; D ambiguous. The CDR3 sequence is 13 residues long. Germline-derived CDR1 and CDR2 are SGHRS and YFSETQ. With 2 bases removed from V and 4 bases from J, the gap between germline ends came to 7 bases. In DNA, the CDR3 is TGCGCCAGCAGCTTTGACATGAATCAGCCCCAGCATTTT. This codes for CASSFDMNQPQHF.

This sequence joins TRBV6-1 and TRBJ2-7; 9 bases are shared with TRBD2. Germline CDR1 MNHNS, CDR2 SASEGT. This CDR3 is 14 amino acids long. V shed 4 bases and J 5 bases; nucleotides not matched to a gene: 6. DNA of the CDR3: TGTGCCAGCAGTGGGGTAGCGGGGGTCGACGAGCAGTACTTC. It yields the protein CASSGVAGVDEQYF.

This clone was picked up one time. J is TRBJ1-2 and V is TRBV11-2, with D unresolved. The CDR3 has 14 residues. CDR1 is SGHAT, CDR2 FQNNGV, per germline. Between the trimmed V and J ends, which lost 4 bases and 2 bases, there was a span of 11 bases. CDR3 residues: CASSYQSLNYGYTF. The CDR3 region has the DNA TGTGCCAGCAGCTACCAAAGCTTAAACTATGGCTACACCTTC.

The rearrangement uses TRBV11-2 and TRBJ1-1, with TRBD1 matching over 9 bases. CDR3 size: 16 residues. The V gene end was trimmed by 4 bases and the J gene end by 1 base; junction bases not matched to a gene: 7. Germline V gene lookup returns CDR1 SGHAT and CDR2 FQNNGV. The chain's CDR3 is CASSSGTGYRNTEAFF. The CDR3 nucleotides are TGTGCCAGCAGCTCGGGGACAGGGTATCGGAACACTGAAGCTTTCTTT.

The chain's CDR3 is CASSDKGGTSGNTIYF. CDR3 DNA sequence: TGCGCCAGCAGTGACAAAGGGGGAACCTCTGGAAACACCATATATTTT. This chain uses TRBV10-2 with TRBJ1-3; D might be TRBD1 (6 bases). The CDR3 is 16 amino acids. Trimming shortened V by 3 bases and J by 0 bases, and 12 bases separated the two germline ends. Germline assignment: CDR1 WSHSY and CDR2 SAAADI.

The chain couples TRBV11-2 to TRBJ2-7; no firm D call. This CDR3 has 15 amino acids. Germline CDR1 SGHAT, CDR2 FQNNGV. V gave up 1 base and J gave up 0 bases, with 10 bases separating them. CDR3 DNA: TGTGCCAGCAGCTTAGGCGTCATACCCTCCTACGAGCAGTACTTC. Protein: CASSLGVIPSYEQYF.

The chain links TRBV5-4 to TRBJ2-3; D might be TRBD1 (6 bases). Per germline, CDR1 SGHNT and CDR2 YYREEE (reference sequence). The CDR3 has 12 residues. Trimming cost V 0 bases and J 9 bases, with 8 bases left between them. The DNA for the CDR3 is TGTGCCAGCAGCTTGGGACAGGAGACGCAGTATTTT. Its translation is CASSLGQETQYF.

This chain connects TRBV7-8 to TRBJ2-2, with a tentative D call TRBD2 (7 bases). The CDR3 spans 16 residues. V lost 5 bases and J 4 bases, leaving 17 bases between the germline ends. CDR1 and CDR2 from the germline V gene are SGHVS and FQNEAQ. As DNA, the CDR3 is TGTGCCAGCAGCCCTCGTGGGGGGGGGCCCACCGGGGAGCTGTTTTTT. As protein: CASSPRGGGPTGELFF.

The chain uses TRBV5-1 and TRBJ2-4; D remains ambiguous. Trimming removed 3 bases from V and 0 bases from J, with 7 bases in between. The CDR3 consists of 14 residues. Germline CDR1 and CDR2: SGHRS and YFSETQ. CDR3 protein: CASSSTVAKNIQYF. CDR3 nucleotide sequence: TGCGCCAGCAGCTCCACAGTAGCCAAAAACATTCAGTACTTC. The full variable domain, rest sourced from reference TRBV5-1 and TRBJ2-4, is KAGVTQTPRYLIKTRGQQVTLSCSPISGHRSVSWYQQTPGQGLQFLFEYFSETQRNKGNFPGRFSGRQFSNSRSEMNVSTLELGDSALYLCASSSTVAKNIQYFGAGTRLSVL.

The chain combines TRBV7-9 with TRBJ1-2, with no clear D. Germline V gene sequence: CDR1 SEHNR, CDR2 FQNEAQ (reference sequence). The length of the CDR3 is 13 residues. V lost 5 bases and J 3 bases, leaving 10 bases between the germline ends. The CDR3: CASSLGVYYGYTF. The CDR3 DNA is TGTGCCAGCAGCCTCGGAGTATACTATGGCTACACCTTC.

V usage is TRBV7-9 and J usage is TRBJ2-5, with D hard to call. The V gene lost 3 bases and the J gene lost 1 base, with 12 bases spanning the gap. Looked up from germline, CDR1 is SEHNR and CDR2 is FQNEAQ (reference sequence). This CDR3 has 15 amino acids. CDR3 sequence (DNA): TGTGCCAGCAGCTTTGTGACTCAGTTCCAAGAGACCCAGTACTTC. This translates into CASSFVTQFQETQYF.

For this clone: At the DNA level, this CDR3 is encoded by other sequences in the same sample as well. The chain combines TRBV27 with TRBJ2-1; 9 bases are shared with TRBD2. The CDR3 is made up of 14 amino acids. V trimming: 5 bases; J trimming: 2 bases; junction bases outside the gene matches: 1. Germline V gene sequence: CDR1 MNHEY, CDR2 SMNVEV (reference sequence). CDR3 sequence (DNA): TGTGCCAGCAGTAGCGGGGGGACCTACAATGAGCAGTTCTTC. It encodes CASSSGGTYNEQFF.

This clone has only a few counts. This rearrangement joins TRBV6-1 to TRBJ1-5, with unresolved D. V was cut by 6 bases and J by 4 bases, with 10 bases left in between. The CDR3 has 13 amino acids. Germline V CDR1 and CDR2: MNHNS, SASEGT. The CDR3: CASRVTVNQPQHF. The CDR3 coding sequence is TGTGCCAGCAGGGTCACAGTTAATCAGCCCCAGCATTTT.

The V call is TRBV10-3, the J call TRBJ1-1, with 8 bases lining up with TRBD1. The germline V gene encodes CDR1 ENHRY and CDR2 SYGVKD. V was clipped by 4 bases and J by 1 base; unmatched bases: 8. This CDR3 is built from 16 residues. The CDR3: CAISAAQGAKNTEAFF. In DNA form, the CDR3 reads TGTGCCATCAGTGCGGCGCAGGGGGCGAAGAACACTGAAGCTTTCTTT.

The CDR3 loop reads CASGLVNSWQFF. Here the CDR3 DNA reads TGTGCTAGTGGTTTGGTAAACTCGTGGCAGTTCTTC. This chain links TRBV12-5 with TRBJ2-1, with no clear D. V lost 0 bases, J lost 12 bases, and 9 bases lay in between. The CDR3 length is 12 residues. The germline V gene encodes CDR1 LGHNT and CDR2 FRNRAP.

The DNA for the CDR3 is TGTGCCAGCAGCTTACAGGGGGGGACTGAAGCTTTCTTT. Translation: CASSLQGGTEAFF. This chain connects TRBV6-6 to TRBJ1-1; 8 bases are shared with TRBD1. The germline V gene encodes CDR1 MNHNY and CDR2 SVGAGI (reference sequence). The CDR3 totals 13 residues. The J segment lost 5 bases and the V segment lost 6 bases, leaving 5 bases of the junction unmatched.

The V and J genes are TRBV5-4 and TRBJ1-2; 8 bases match TRBD1. This CDR3 region has 14 residues. Germline V lookup: CDR1 SGHNT, CDR2 YYREEE (reference sequence). Trimming removed 1 base from V and 4 bases from J; junction bases left unmatched: 3. Here the CDR3 DNA reads TGTGCCAGCAGCTTGCTGACAGGGGTCTATGGCTACACCTTC. Protein product: CASSLLTGVYGYTF.

The chain uses TRBV14 and TRBJ2-7; D is uncertain. Germline V lookup: CDR1 SGHDN, CDR2 FVKESK. The CDR3 has 14 amino acids. With 5 bases removed from V and 0 bases from J, the gap between germline ends came to 11 bases. CDR3 loop: CASSGELSSYEQYF. The CDR3 DNA reads TGTGCCAGCAGCGGAGAGCTTAGCTCCTACGAGCAGTACTTC. Looking up the rest from reference TRBV14 and TRBJ2-7 gives the full variable domain: EAGVTQFPSHSVIEKGQTVTLRCDPISGHDNLYWYRRVMGKEIKFLLHFVKESKQDESGMPNNRFLAERTGGTYSTLKVQPAELEDSGVYFCASSGELSSYEQYFGPGTRLTVT.

This sequence joins TRBV12-2 and TRBJ1-4; the table assigns TRBD1, which was not confirmed against the DNA. TRBV12-2 is a pseudogene locus. CDR3 length equals 16 residues. CDR3 coding DNA: TGTGCAAGTCGCTTAAGTCAGGGAAGATATAATGAAAAACTGTTTTTT. Encoded protein: CASRLSQGRYNEKLFF.

This sequence joins TRBV4-1 and TRBJ2-2; 7 bases line up with TRBD2. V was pared by 4 bases and J by 4 bases, with 9 bases of the junction left unmatched. This CDR3 spans 16 amino acids. Looked up from germline, CDR1 is MGHRA and CDR2 is YSYEKL. This chain's CDR3 is CASSPGRGVLTGELFF. In nucleotides, the CDR3 is TGCGCCAGCAGCCCAGGGAGGGGCGTACTCACCGGGGAGCTGTTTTTT.

This rearrangement joins TRBV19 to TRBJ2-7; 13 bases align to TRBD2. Germline V lookup: CDR1 LNHDA, CDR2 SQIVND (reference sequence). This CDR3 has 16 amino acids. J gave up 3 bases and V 4 bases, and 6 bases lay outside the gene matches. In DNA, the CDR3 is TGTGCCAGTAGTAAAAGAGGGACTAGCGGGGTCTACGAGCAGTACTTC. It translates to CASSKRGTSGVYEQYF. The variable domain in full, completed from reference TRBV19 and TRBJ2-7, reads DGGITQSPKYLFRKEGQNVTLSCEQNLNHDAMYWYRQDPGQGLRLIYYSQIVNDFQKGDIAEGYSVSREKKESFPLTVTSAQKNPTAFYLCASSKRGTSGVYEQYFGPGTRLTVT.

The chain employs TRBV30 and TRBJ1-6; D gene ambiguous. Germline values: CDR1 GTSNPN, CDR2 SVGIG (reference sequence). V lost 1 base and J lost 9, with 13 bases in between. The CDR3 totals 14 residues. As DNA, the CDR3 is TGTGCCTGGAGTGAAGCAGAACCGGGTTCACCCCTCCACTTT. This translates into CAWSEAEPGSPLHF.

This sequence joins TRBV14 and TRBJ2-1; TRBD2 aligns across 7 bases. This CDR3 region has 17 residues. Germline V gene data show CDR1 as SGHDN and CDR2 as FVKESK. After removal of 0 bases from V and 3 bases from J, the junction contained 8 bases not matched to a gene. The CDR3 nucleotides read TGTGCCAGCAGCCAAGATTTTATAGCGGGTCTCTACAATGAGCAGTTCTTC. Its protein is CASSQDFIAGLYNEQFF.

J is TRBJ1-5 and V is TRBV6-6; no firm D call. Per germline, CDR1 MNHNY and CDR2 SVGAGI (reference sequence). This CDR3 has 15 residues. The V end was cut by 4 bases, the J end by 4 bases, with 14 bases between. This chain's CDR3 is CASSFQDLGNQPQHF. In DNA, the CDR3 is TGTGCCAGCAGTTTTCAGGATCTTGGGAATCAGCCCCAGCATTTT.

This sequence joins TRBV2 and TRBJ2-7, with D possibly being TRBD2 (7 bases). This CDR3 contains 16 residues. V was shortened by 5 bases and J by 1 base, with 18 bases between the two germline ends. The germline gives CDR1 SNHLY, CDR2 FYNNEI. Written as DNA, the CDR3 is TGTGCCAGCAGTTTCGAAGGGGGGGGACTTTCCTACGAGCAGTACTTC. Residues: CASSFEGGGLSYEQYF.

This sequence joins TRBV18 and TRBJ2-7, with 7 bases that match TRBD2. Germline V gene data show CDR1 as KGHSH and CDR2 as LQKENI. V was clipped by 3 bases and J by 6 bases; unmatched bases: 8. The CDR3 consists of 14 residues. The DNA of the CDR3 is TGTGCCAGCTCACCTCAAGGGCCGGGGGGCGAGCAGTACTTC. Protein sequence: CASSPQGPGGEQYF.